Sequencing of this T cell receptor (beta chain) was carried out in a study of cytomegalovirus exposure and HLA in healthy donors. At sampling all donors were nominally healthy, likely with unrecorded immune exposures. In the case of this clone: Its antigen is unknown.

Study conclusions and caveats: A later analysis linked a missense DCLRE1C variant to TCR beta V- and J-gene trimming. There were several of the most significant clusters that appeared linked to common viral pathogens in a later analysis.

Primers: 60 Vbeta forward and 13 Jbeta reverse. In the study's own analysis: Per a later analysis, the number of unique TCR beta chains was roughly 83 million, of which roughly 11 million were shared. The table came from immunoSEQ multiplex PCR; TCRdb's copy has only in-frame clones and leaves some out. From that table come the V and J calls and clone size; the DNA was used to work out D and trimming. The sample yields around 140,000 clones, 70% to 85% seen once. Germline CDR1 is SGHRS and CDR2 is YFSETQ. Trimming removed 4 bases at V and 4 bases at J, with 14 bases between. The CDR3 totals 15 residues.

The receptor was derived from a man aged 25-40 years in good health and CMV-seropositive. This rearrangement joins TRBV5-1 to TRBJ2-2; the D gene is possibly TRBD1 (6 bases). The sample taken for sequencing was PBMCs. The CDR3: CASSLPGQTTGELFF. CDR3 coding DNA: TGCGCCAGCAGCCTCCCCGGACAGACCACCGGGGAGCTGTTTTTT. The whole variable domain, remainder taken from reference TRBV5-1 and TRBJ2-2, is KAGVTQTPRYLIKTRGQQVTLSCSPISGHRSVSWYQQTPGQGLQFLFEYFSETQRNKGNFPGRFSGRQFSNSRSEMNVSTLELGDSALYLCASSLPGQTTGELFFGEGSRLTVL.